This T cell receptor (beta chain) was captured in a study of OX40 agonist ivuxolimab in advanced cancers. Study in general: Participants, 82.7% male, averaged about 56 years of age, ranging from roughly 20 to 79. Partial responses were observed in three patients, of whom one had hepatocellular carcinoma and two had cutaneous melanoma. Study observations and caveats: Both blood CD4+ and CD8+ T cells showed clonal growth by week 6 at 0.1 to 3.0 mg/kg. Normalized expansion of T-cell clones was also low for some nonresponders.

Sequencing was performed with immunoSEQ multiplex PCR; in TCRdb, only in-frame clones are kept and a portion is missing. The sample includes some 62,000 clones, roughly nine tenths seen only once; the top ten take less than 0.7%. In regard to this clone: Its specificity is not known.

V lost 3 bases, J lost 1 base, and 13 bases lay in between. Germline CDR1 is LNHNV and CDR2 is YYDKDF (reference sequence). The CDR3 consists of 16 residues. The sequence was collected from an adult with an advanced solid tumor such as melanoma, head and neck, liver or kidney cancer. The rearrangement links TRBV15 to TRBJ1-5, with a possible D match to TRBD1 (6 bases). Here the sequenced sample was CD4+ or CD8+ T cells sorted from blood, taken in a trial of the OX40 agonist ivuxolimab. In DNA, the CDR3 is TGTGCCACCAGCAGCCCAGGGGTGGCGAGCAATCAGCCCCAGCATTTT. Translated: CATSSPGVASNQPQHF.